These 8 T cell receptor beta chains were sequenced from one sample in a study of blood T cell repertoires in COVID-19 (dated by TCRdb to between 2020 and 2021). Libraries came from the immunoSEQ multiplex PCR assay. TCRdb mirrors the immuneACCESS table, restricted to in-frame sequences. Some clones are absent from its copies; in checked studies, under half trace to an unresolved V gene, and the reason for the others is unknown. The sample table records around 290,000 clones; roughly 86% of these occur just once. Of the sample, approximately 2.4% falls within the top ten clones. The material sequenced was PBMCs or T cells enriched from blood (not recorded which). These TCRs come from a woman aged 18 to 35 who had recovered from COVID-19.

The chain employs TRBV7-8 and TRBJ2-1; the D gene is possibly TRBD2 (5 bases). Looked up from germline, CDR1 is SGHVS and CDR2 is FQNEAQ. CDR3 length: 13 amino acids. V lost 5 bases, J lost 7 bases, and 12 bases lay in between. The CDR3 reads CASSPGVRNEQFF. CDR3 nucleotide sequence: TGTGCCAGCAGCCCCGGGGTGAGGAATGAGCAGTTCTTC.

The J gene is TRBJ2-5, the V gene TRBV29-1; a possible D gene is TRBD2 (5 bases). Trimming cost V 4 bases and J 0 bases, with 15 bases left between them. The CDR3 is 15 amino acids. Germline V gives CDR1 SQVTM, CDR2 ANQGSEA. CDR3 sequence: CSVVMADLNQETQYF. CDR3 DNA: TGCAGCGTTGTCATGGCGGACTTGAACCAAGAGACCCAGTACTTC.

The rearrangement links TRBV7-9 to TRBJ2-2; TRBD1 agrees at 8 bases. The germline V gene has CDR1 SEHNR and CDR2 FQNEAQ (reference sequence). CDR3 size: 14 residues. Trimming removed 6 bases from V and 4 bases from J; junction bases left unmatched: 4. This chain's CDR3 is CASRQGAITGELFF. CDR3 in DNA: TGTGCCAGCAGGCAGGGGGCTATCACCGGGGAGCTGTTTTTT.

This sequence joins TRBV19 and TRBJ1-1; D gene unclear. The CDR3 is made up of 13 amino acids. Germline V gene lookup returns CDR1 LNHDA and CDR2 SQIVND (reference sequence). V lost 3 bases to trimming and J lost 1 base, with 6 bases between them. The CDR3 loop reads CASSITPNTEAFF. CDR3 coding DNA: TGTGCCAGTAGTATCACACCGAACACTGAAGCTTTCTTT.

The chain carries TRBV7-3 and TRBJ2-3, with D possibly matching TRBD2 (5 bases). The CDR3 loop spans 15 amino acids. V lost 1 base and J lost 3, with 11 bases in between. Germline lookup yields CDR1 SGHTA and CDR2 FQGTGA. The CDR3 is CASSLNPGGTDTQYF. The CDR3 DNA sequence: TGTGCCAGCAGCTTAAACCCGGGCGGGACAGATACGCAGTATTTT.

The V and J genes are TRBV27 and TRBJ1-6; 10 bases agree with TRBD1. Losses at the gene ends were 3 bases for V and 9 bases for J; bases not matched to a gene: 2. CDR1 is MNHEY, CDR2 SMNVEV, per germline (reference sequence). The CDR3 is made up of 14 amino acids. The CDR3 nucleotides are TGTGCCAGCAGTTTTAGGACAGGGGGTTCACCCCTCCACTTT. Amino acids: CASSFRTGGSPLHF.

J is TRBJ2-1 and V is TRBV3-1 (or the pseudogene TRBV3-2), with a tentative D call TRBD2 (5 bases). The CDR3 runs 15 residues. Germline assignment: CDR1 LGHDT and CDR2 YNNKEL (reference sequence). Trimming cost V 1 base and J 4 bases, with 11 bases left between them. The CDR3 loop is CASSQVARLYNEQFF. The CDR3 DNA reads TGTGCCAGCAGCCAAGTGGCACGACTATACAATGAGCAGTTCTTC.

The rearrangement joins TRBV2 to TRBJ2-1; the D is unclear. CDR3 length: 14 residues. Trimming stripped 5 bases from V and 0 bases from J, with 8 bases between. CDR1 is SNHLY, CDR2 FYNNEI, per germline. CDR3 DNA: TGTGCCAGCAGTAAGTTGAGCTCCTACAATGAGCAGTTCTTC. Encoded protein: CASSKLSSYNEQFF.